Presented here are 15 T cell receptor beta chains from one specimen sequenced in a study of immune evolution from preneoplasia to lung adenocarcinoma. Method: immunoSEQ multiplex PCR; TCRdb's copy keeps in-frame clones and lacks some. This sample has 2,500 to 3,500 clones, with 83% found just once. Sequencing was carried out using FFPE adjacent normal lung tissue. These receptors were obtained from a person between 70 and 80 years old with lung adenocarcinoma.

In DNA, the CDR3 is TGTGCCAGCAGCGTAGGGGCCTCGGATAGGGTCAAAGAGACCCAGTACTTC. Protein sequence: CASSVGASDRVKETQYF. V is TRBV9 and J is TRBJ2-5; D gene ambiguous. Between the trimmed V and J ends, which lost 0 bases and 3 bases, there was a span of 18 bases. The germline gives CDR1 SGDLS, CDR2 YYNGEE. The CDR3 runs 17 residues.

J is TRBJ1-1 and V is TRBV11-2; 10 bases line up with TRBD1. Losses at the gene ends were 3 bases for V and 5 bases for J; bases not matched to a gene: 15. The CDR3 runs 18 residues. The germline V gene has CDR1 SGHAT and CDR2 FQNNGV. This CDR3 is CASSFGPGQGIRGTEAFF. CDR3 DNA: TGTGCCAGCAGCTTCGGACCGGGACAGGGGATTCGTGGGACTGAAGCTTTCTTT.

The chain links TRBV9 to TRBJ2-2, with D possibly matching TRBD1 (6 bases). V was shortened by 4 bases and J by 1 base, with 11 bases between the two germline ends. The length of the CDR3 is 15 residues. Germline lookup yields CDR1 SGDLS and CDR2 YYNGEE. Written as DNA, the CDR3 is TGTGCCAGCAGCCAAAGACAGGAGAACACCGGGGAGCTGTTTTTT. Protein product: CASSQRQENTGELFF.

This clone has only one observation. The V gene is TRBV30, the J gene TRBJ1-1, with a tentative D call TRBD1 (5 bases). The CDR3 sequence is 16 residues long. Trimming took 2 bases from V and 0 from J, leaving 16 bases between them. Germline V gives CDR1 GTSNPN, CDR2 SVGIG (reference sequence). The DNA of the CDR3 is TGTGCCTGGAGTCCAAGGGGCGTTCGCATGAACACTGAAGCTTTCTTT. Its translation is CAWSPRGVRMNTEAFF. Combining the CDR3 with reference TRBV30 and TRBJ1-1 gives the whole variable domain SQTIHQWPATLVQPVGSPLSLECTVEGTSNPNLYWYRQAAGRGLQLLFYSVGIGQISSEVPQNLSASRPQDRQFILSSKKLLLSDSGFYLCAWSPRGVRMNTEAFFGQGTRLTVV.

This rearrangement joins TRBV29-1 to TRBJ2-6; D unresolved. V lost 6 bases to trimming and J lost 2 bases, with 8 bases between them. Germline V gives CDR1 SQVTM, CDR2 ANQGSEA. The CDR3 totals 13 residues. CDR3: CSVIGAGANVLTF. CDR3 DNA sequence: TGCAGCGTAATCGGCGCTGGGGCCAACGTCCTGACTTTC.

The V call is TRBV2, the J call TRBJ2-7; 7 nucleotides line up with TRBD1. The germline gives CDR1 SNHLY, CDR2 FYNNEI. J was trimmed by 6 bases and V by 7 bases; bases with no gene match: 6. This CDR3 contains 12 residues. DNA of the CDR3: TGTGCCAGCACCTTCGACAGGGTCGAGCAGTACTTC. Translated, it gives CASTFDRVEQYF.

The CDR3 coding sequence is TGTGCCAGCAGCAGTTATCCGACCGGGACTAGCGGAGAGTACGAGCAGTACTTC. Amino acids: CASSSYPTGTSGEYEQYF. The chain links TRBV11-2 to TRBJ2-7; 11 bases align to TRBD2. Looked up from germline, CDR1 is SGHAT and CDR2 is FQNNGV. CDR3 size: 18 residues. Trimming took 5 bases from V and 4 from J; bases not matched to a gene: 16.

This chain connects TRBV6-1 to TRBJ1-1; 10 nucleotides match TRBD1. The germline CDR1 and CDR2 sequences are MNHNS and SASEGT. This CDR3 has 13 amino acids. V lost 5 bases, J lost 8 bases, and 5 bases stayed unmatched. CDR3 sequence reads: CASSTDRGREAFF. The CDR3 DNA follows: TGTGCCAGCAGTACGGACAGGGGGAGGGAAGCTTTCTTT.

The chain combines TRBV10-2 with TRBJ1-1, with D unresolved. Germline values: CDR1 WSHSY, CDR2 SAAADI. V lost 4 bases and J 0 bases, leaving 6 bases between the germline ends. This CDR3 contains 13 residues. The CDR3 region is CASSAQVNTEAFF. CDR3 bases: TGCGCCAGCAGTGCCCAGGTGAACACTGAAGCTTTCTTT.

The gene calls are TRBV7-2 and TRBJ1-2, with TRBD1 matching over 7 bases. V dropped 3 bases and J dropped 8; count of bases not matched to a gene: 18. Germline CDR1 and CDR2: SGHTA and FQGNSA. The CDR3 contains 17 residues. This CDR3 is CASSFNIGGNDQRGYTF. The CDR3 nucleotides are TGTGCCAGCAGCTTTAATATAGGGGGCAACGATCAGAGGGGCTACACCTTC.

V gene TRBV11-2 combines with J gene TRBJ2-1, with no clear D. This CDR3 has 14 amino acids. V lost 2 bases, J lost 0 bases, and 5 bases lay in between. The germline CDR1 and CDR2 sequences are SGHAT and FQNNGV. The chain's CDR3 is CASSLQSSYNEQFF. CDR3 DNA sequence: TGTGCCAGCAGCTTACAGAGCTCCTACAATGAGCAGTTCTTC.

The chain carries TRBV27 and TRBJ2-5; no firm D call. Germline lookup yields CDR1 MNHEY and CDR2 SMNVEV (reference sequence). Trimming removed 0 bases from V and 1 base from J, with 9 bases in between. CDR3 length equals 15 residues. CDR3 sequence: CASSLSGLTQETQYF. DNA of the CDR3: TGTGCCAGCAGTTTATCCGGTCTAACCCAAGAGACCCAGTACTTC.

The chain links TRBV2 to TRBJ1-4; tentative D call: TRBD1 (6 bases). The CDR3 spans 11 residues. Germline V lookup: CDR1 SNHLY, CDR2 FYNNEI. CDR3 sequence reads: CGGQRDEKLFF. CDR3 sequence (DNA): TGTGGCGGACAGCGAGATGAAAAACTGTTTTTT.

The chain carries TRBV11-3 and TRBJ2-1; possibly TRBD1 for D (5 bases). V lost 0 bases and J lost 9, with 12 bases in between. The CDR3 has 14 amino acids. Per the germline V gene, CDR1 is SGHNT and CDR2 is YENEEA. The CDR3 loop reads CASSLEMGRGEQFF. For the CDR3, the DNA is TGTGCCAGCAGCTTAGAAATGGGTAGGGGTGAGCAGTTCTTC. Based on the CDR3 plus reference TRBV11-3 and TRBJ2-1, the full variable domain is EAGVVQSPRYKIIEKKQPVAFWCNPISGHNTLYWYLQNLGQGPELLIRYENEEAVDDSQLPKDRFSAERLKGVDSTLKIQPAELGDSAVYLCASSLEMGRGEQFFGPGTRLTVL.

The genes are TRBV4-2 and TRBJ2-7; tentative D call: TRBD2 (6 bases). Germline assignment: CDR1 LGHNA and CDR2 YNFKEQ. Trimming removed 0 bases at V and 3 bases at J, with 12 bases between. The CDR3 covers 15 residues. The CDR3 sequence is CASSQEKSGLYEQYF. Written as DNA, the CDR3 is TGTGCCAGCAGCCAAGAAAAGAGCGGGCTCTACGAGCAGTACTTC.